This T cell receptor beta chain was captured in a study of cytotoxic CD8 clonotypes in ibrutinib-treated CLL. Overall study: Enrolment comprised 11 relapsed/refractory and approximately 16 treatment-naive patients; around 18 were IGHV unmutated.

Depths of 1 in 200,000 to 1 in 1 million T cells were the sequencing target. Sequenced by immunoSEQ multiplex PCR; TCRdb stores in-frame clones only, minus some. The top ten hold more than 5% of the sample, which has about 86,000 clones, around 84% seen once. The junction had 6 bases not matched to a gene; V was cut back by 6 bases and J by 0 bases. The germline V gene has CDR1 MNHEY and CDR2 SMNVEV (reference sequence). There are 15 residues in the CDR3. V is TRBV27 and J is TRBJ2-7; TRBD2 matches at 9 bases. The source of this sequence is a human donor with chronic lymphocytic leukemia. The sequences come from PBMCs, collected before ibrutinib treatment. The CDR3 spells CASSNLAGPSYEQYF. CDR3 nucleotide sequence: TGTGCCAGCAGCAACCTAGCGGGACCCTCCTACGAGCAGTACTTC.